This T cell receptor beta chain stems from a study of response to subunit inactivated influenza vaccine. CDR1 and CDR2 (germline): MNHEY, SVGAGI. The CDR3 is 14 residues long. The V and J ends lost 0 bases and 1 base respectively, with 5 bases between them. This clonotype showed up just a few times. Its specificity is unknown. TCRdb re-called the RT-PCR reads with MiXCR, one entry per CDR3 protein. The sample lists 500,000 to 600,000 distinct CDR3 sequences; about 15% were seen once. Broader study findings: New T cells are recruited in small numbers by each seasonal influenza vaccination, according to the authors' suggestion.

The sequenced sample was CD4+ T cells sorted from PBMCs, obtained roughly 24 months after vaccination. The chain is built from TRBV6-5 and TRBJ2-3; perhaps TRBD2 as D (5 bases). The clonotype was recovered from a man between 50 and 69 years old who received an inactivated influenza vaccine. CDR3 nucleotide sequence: TGTGCCAGCAGTTACTCTAGCGGCACAGATACGCAGTATTTT. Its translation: CASSYSSGTDTQYF.